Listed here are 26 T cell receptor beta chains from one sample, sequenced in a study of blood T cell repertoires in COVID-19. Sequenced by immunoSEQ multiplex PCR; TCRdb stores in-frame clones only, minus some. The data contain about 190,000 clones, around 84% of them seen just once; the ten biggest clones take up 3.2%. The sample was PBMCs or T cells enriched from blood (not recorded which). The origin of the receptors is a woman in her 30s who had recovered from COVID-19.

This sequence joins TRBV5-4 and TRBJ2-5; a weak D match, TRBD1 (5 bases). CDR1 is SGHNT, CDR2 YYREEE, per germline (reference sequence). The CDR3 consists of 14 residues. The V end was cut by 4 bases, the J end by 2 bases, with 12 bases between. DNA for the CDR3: TGTGCCAGCAGCGGGGCTGGACGGCAAGAGACCCAGTACTTC. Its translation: CASSGAGRQETQYF.

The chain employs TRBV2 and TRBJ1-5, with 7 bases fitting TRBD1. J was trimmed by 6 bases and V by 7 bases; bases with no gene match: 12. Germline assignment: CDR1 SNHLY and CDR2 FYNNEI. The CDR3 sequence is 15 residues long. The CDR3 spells CASIPGQAVGQPQHF. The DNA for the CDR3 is TGTGCCAGCATCCCTGGACAGGCAGTCGGTCAGCCCCAGCATTTT.

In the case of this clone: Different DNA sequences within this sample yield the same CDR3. The CDR3 loop is CASRGQGNTEAFF. The CDR3 DNA reads as TGTGCCAGCAGAGGACAGGGGAACACTGAAGCTTTCTTT. This chain joins TRBV28 and TRBJ1-1; TRBD1 matches 8 bases. V was pared by 6 bases and J by 1 base, with 1 base of the junction left unmatched. In germline, CDR1 is MDHEN, CDR2 SYDVKM. This CDR3 region has 13 residues. The complete variable domain, with remaining parts taken from reference TRBV28 and TRBJ1-1, reads DVKVTQSSRYLVKRTGEKVFLECVQDMDHENMFWYRQDPGLGLRLIYFSYDVKMKEKGDIPEGYSVSREKKERFSLILESASTNQTSMYLCASRGQGNTEAFFGQGTRLTVV.

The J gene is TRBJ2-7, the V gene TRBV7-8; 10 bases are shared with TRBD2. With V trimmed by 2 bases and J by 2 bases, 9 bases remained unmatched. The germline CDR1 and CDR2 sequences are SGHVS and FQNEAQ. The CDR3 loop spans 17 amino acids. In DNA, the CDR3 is TGTGCCAGCAGCTTAAGGGCTAGCGGGAGTAAGGCCTACGAGCAGTACTTC. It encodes CASSLRASGSKAYEQYF.

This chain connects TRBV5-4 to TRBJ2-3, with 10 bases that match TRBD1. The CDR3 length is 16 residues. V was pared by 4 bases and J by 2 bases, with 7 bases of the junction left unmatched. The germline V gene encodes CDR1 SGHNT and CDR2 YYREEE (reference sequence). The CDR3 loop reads CASSPPTGGSTDTQYF. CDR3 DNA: TGTGCCAGCAGCCCCCCGACAGGGGGCTCCACAGATACGCAGTATTTT. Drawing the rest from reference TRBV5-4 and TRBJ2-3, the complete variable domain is ETGVTQSPTHLIKTRGQQVTLRCSSQSGHNTVSWYQQALGQGPQFIFQYYREEENGRGNFPPRFSGLQFPNYSSELNVNALELDDSALYLCASSPPTGGSTDTQYFGPGTRLTVL.

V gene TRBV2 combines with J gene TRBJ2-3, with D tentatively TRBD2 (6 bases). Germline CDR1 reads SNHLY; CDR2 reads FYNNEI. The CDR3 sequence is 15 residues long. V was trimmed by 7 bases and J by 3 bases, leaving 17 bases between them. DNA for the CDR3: TGTGCCAGCACGGGAGCCTCACCTCTGACAGATACGCAGTATTTT. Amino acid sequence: CASTGASPLTDTQYF.

Written as DNA, the CDR3 is TGTGCCAGCAGGGTGGTGGAGCCTAATCAGCCCCAGCATTTT. Its translation is CASRVVEPNQPQHF. This chain connects TRBV28 to TRBJ1-5; D uncertain. CDR1 MDHEN and CDR2 SYDVKM come from the germline V gene. With 6 bases removed from V and 4 bases from J, the gap between germline ends came to 13 bases. This CDR3 is built from 14 residues.

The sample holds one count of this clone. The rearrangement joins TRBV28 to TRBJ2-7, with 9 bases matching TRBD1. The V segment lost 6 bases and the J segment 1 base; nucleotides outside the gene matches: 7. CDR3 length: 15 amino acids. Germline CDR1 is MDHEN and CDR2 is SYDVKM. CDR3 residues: CASSPGQGYSYEQYV. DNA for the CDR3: TGTGCCAGCAGCCCGGGACAGGGCTATTCCTACGAGCAGTACGTC.

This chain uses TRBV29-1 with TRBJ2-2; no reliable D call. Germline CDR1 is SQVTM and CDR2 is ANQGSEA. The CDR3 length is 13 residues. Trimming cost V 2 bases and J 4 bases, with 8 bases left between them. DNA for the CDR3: TGCAGCGTTGAACAAGGAGCCACCGGGGAGCTGTTTTTT. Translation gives CSVEQGATGELFF.

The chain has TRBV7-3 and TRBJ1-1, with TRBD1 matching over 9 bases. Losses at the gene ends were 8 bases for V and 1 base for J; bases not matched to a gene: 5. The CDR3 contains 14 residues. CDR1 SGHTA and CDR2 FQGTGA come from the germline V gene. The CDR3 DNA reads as TGTGCCAGCCTTCGGGACAGGGCGAACACTGAAGCTTTCTTT. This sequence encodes CASLRDRANTEAFF.

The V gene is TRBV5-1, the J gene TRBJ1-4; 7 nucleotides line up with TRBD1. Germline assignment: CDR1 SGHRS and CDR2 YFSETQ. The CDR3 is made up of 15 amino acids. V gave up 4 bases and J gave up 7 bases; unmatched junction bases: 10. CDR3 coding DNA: TGCGCCAGCAGCCCAGAACAGGGGAAGGGTGAAAAACTGTTTTTT. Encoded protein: CASSPEQGKGEKLFF. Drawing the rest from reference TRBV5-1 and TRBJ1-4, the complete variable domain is KAGVTQTPRYLIKTRGQQVTLSCSPISGHRSVSWYQQTPGQGLQFLFEYFSETQRNKGNFPGRFSGRQFSNSRSEMNVSTLELGDSALYLCASSPEQGKGEKLFFGSGTQLSVL.

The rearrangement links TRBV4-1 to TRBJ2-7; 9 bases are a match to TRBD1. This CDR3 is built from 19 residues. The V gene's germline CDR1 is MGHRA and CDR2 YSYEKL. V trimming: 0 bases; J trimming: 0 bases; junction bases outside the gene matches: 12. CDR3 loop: CASSQEVRTGTGSSYEQYV. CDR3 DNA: TGCGCCAGCAGCCAAGAAGTCAGGACTGGGACAGGGAGCTCCTACGAGCAGTACGTC.

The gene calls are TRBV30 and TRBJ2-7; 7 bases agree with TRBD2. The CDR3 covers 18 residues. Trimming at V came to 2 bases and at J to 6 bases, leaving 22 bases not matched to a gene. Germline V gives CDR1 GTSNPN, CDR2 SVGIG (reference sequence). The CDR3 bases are TGTGCCTGGAGTACCCGGGGGGTCTCCCAAGGTTTTTCTCGCGAGCAGTACTTC. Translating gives CAWSTRGVSQGFSREQYF.

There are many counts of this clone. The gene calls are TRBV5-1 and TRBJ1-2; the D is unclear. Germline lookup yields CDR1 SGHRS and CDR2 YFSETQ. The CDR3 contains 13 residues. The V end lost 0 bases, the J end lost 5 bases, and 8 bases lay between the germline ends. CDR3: CASSLVRGYGYTF. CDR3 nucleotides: TGCGCCAGCAGCTTGGTACGCGGATATGGCTACACCTTC.

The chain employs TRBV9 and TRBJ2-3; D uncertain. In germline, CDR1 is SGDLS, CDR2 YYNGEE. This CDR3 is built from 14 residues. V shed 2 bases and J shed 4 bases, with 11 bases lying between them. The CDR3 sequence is CASSVELVSDTQYF. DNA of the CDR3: TGTGCCAGCAGCGTTGAGCTTGTTTCAGATACGCAGTATTTT. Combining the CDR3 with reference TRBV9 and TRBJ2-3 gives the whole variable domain DSGVTQTPKHLITATGQRVTLRCSPRSGDLSVYWYQQSLDQGLQFLIQYYNGEERAKGNILERFSAQQFPDLHSELNLSSLELGDSALYFCASSVELVSDTQYFGPGTRLTVL.

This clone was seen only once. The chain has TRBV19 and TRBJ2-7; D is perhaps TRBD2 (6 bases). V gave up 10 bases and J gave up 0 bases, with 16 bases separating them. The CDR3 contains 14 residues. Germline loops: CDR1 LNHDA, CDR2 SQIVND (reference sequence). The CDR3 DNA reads TGTGCCACTCGACCCGGGGGTAGCTCCTACGAGCAGTACTTC. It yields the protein CATRPGGSSYEQYF.

For the CDR3, the DNA is TGTGCCAGTAGTACCCTGGGACAGTCGACGTATGGCTACACCTTC. It codes for CASSTLGQSTYGYTF. The V call is TRBV19, the J call TRBJ1-2; 7 bases line up with TRBD1. CDR3 length equals 15 residues. The V gene's germline CDR1 is LNHDA and CDR2 SQIVND (reference sequence). V shed 4 bases and J 5 bases; nucleotides not matched to a gene: 10.

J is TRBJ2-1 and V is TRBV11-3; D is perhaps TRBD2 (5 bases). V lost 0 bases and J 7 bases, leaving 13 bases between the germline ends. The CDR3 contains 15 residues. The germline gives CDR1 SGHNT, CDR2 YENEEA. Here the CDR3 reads CASSLDRAGGNEQFF. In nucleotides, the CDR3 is TGTGCCAGCAGCTTAGATCGGGCAGGAGGTAATGAGCAGTTCTTC.

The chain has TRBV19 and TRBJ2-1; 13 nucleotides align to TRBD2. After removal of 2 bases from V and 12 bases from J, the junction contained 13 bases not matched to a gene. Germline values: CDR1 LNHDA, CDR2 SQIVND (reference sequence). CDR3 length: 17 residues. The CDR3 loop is CASSIRTSGSFLRGQFF. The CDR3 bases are TGTGCCAGTAGTATAAGGACTAGCGGGAGCTTTCTACGGGGGCAGTTCTTC.

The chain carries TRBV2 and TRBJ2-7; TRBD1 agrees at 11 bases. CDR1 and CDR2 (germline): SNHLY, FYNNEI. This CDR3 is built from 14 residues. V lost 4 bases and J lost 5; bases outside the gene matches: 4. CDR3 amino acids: CASSGGQGANEQYF. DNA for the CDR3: TGTGCCAGCAGTGGTGGACAGGGGGCGAACGAGCAGTACTTC.

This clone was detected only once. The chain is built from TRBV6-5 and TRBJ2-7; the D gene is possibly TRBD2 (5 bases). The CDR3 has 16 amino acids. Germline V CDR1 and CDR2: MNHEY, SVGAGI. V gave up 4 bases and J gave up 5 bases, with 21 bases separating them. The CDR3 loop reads CASSFLPQGGEHEQYV. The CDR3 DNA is TGTGCCAGCAGTTTTCTTCCCCAAGGTGGGGAGCACGAGCAGTACGTC.

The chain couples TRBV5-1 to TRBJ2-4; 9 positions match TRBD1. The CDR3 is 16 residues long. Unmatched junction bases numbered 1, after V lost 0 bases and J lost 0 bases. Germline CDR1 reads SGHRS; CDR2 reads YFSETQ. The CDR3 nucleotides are TGCGCCAGCAGCTTGGGGACAGGGGAAGCCAAAAACATTCAGTACTTC. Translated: CASSLGTGEAKNIQYF. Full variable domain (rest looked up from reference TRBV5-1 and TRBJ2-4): KAGVTQTPRYLIKTRGQQVTLSCSPISGHRSVSWYQQTPGQGLQFLFEYFSETQRNKGNFPGRFSGRQFSNSRSEMNVSTLELGDSALYLCASSLGTGEAKNIQYFGAGTRLSVL.

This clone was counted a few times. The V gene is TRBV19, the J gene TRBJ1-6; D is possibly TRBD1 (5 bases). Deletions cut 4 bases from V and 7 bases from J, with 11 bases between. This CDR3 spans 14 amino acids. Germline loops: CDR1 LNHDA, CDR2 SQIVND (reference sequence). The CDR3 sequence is CASSNGAGNSPLHF. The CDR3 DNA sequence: TGTGCCAGTAGTAATGGTGCAGGGAATTCACCCCTCCACTTT.

CDR3 residues: CASSLGLAVNEQFF. DNA of the CDR3: TGCGCCAGCAGCTTGGGACTAGCTGTTAATGAGCAGTTCTTC. This rearrangement joins TRBV5-1 to TRBJ2-1; 7 positions match TRBD2. V shed 0 bases and J 7 bases; nucleotides not matched to a gene: 4. The CDR3 length is 14 residues. The germline gives CDR1 SGHRS, CDR2 YFSETQ. The full variable domain, its missing parts supplied by reference TRBV5-1 and TRBJ2-1, is KAGVTQTPRYLIKTRGQQVTLSCSPISGHRSVSWYQQTPGQGLQFLFEYFSETQRNKGNFPGRFSGRQFSNSRSEMNVSTLELGDSALYLCASSLGLAVNEQFFGPGTRLTVL.

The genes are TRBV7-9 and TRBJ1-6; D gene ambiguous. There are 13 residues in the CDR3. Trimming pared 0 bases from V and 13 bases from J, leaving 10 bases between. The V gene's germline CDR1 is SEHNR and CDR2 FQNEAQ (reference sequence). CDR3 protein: CASSLAAGGPLHF. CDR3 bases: TGTGCCAGCAGCTTAGCGGCCGGCGGGCCCCTCCACTTT.

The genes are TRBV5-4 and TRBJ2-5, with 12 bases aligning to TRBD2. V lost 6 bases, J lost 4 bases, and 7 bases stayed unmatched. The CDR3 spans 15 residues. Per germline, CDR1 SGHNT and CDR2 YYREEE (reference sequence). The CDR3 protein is CASKRTSGNIETQYF. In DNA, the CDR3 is TGTGCCAGCAAGCGGACTAGCGGGAATATAGAGACCCAGTACTTC.